The clone carrying this T cell receptor (beta chain) was seen a single time. The antigen remains undetermined. The CDR3 length is 15 residues. Germline CDR1 and CDR2: MNHEY and SMNVEV (reference sequence). The trim removed 5 bases at V and 5 bases at J, leaving 6 bases unmatched. These data originate in a study of OX40 agonist ivuxolimab in advanced cancers. On the study more broadly: Antecedent anti-PD-1, anti-PD-L1 or anti-CTLA-4 therapy was permissible, with roughly 36% having received some. Study observations and caveats: Clonal expansion from baseline to week 6 occurred in both CD4+ and CD8+ T cells. Antigen specificity remained undetermined for the expanded peripheral T cells.

Profiled with immunoSEQ multiplex PCR; TCRdb holds only in-frame clones, not every one. The sample has 20,000 to 25,000 clones; 80% to 90% are singletons. Blood samples were obtained at baseline, cycle 4 day 1, and cycle 7 day 1. The source is an adult with an advanced solid tumor such as melanoma, head and neck, liver or kidney cancer. The gene calls are TRBV27 and TRBJ1-6; TRBD1 matches 7 bases. The sample in question was CD4+ or CD8+ T cells sorted from blood, obtained in a trial of the OX40 agonist ivuxolimab. The CDR3 spells CASSPRQGNNSPLHF. In DNA form, the CDR3 reads TGTGCCAGCAGTCCCCGACAGGGCAATAATTCACCCCTCCACTTT.